This TCR beta chain was sequenced for a study of T-cell memory formation after mild COVID-19. Study as a whole: Largely, the TCR clusters proved donor specific.

V was clipped by 8 bases and J by 4 bases; unmatched bases: 4. In germline, CDR1 is SGHRS, CDR2 YFSETQ. The CDR3 has 13 amino acids. Whole-study findings and limits: Contracting clones from day 15 to 85 showed balanced CD4/CD8; later expanders favored CD4+. Whether second-wave clones peaking at day 37 were SARS-CoV-2 specific went unconfirmed.

This clonotype has only a few counts. What it recognizes is unknown. TCR alpha and TCR beta cDNA libraries with sample barcodes and UMIs came from 5'RACE using constant-segment primers. TCRdb re-derived calls from the 5' RACE reads in MiXCR, one entry per CDR3 protein. Of about 190,000 distinct CDR3 sequences listed, around 18% are singletons. This receptor was identified in an adult woman who had mild COVID-19 (a few samples of this study predate the infection). Cell type and time point are not known. The V and J genes are TRBV5-1 and TRBJ2-3; TRBD1 matches at 10 bases. What was sequenced was PBMCs or a T cell subset sorted from them (not recorded which). The CDR3 is CASWTGGPDTQYF. CDR3 in DNA: TGCGCCAGTTGGACAGGGGGTCCAGATACGCAGTATTTT.